Below are 17 T cell receptor beta chains sequenced from a single sample in a study of cytomegalovirus exposure and HLA in healthy donors listed by TCRdb under 2017. Library preparation used the immunoSEQ multiplex PCR assay. The multiplex PCR relied on a mix of 60 forward primers for TCR Vbeta segments and 13 reverse primers for TCR Jbeta segments. TCRdb limited this immuneACCESS table to in-frame rearrangements with V and J called. A share of clones is missing; checked studies link under half to unresolved V genes, and the rest is unexplained. The sample data list some 180,000 clones, and around 88% of these were observed just once. The leading ten clones occupy 1.5% to 2% of the sample. Sequencing input: PBMCs. Receptors originate from a man aged 35 to 55 in good health and CMV-seropositive.

This chain links TRBV6-5 with TRBJ1-5; 10 positions agree with TRBD1. Germline V lookup: CDR1 MNHEY, CDR2 SVGAGI. J lost 7 bases, V lost 6 bases, and 9 bases had no gene match. This CDR3 has 15 residues. CDR3 DNA sequence: TGTGCCAGCAGGACCGGGACAGGGGCCGGGCAGCCCCAGCATTTT. Protein sequence: CASRTGTGAGQPQHF.

This clone turned up a few times. The chain uses TRBV6-6 and TRBJ2-7; TRBD2 might be the D (5 bases). Trimming left V 8 bases short and J 0 bases short, with 17 bases between. The CDR3 sequence is 15 residues long. Germline-derived CDR1 and CDR2 are MNHNY and SVGAGI (reference sequence). The CDR3 nucleotides read TGTGCCAGCCACGGAGGCAGCCGGAGCTCCTACGAGCAGTACTTC. It codes for CASHGGSRSSYEQYF.

The rearrangement links TRBV9 to TRBJ2-3, with TRBD1 identical over 9 bases. The CDR3 extends over 16 amino acids. The trim removed 4 bases at V and 2 bases at J, leaving 8 bases unmatched. Germline loops: CDR1 SGDLS, CDR2 YYNGEE. CDR3 loop: CASSPGTGLTTDTQYF. CDR3 nucleotides: TGTGCCAGCAGCCCAGGGACAGGGTTGACCACAGATACGCAGTATTTT.

The chain recombines TRBV28 with TRBJ2-1; TRBD2 matches at 10 bases. The germline V gene encodes CDR1 MDHEN and CDR2 SYDVKM. The CDR3 is 13 amino acids. V was clipped by 8 bases and J by 10 bases; unmatched bases: 8. The CDR3 loop is CASQGTSVNEQFF. CDR3 coding DNA: TGTGCCAGCCAAGGGACTAGCGTAAACGAGCAGTTCTTC. Using reference TRBV28 and TRBJ2-1 for the parts outside the CDR3, the full variable domain is DVKVTQSSRYLVKRTGEKVFLECVQDMDHENMFWYRQDPGLGLRLIYFSYDVKMKEKGDIPEGYSVSREKKERFSLILESASTNQTSMYLCASQGTSVNEQFFGPGTRLTVL.

This chain links TRBV7-2 with TRBJ2-6; D may be TRBD2 (6 bases). The germline CDR1 and CDR2 sequences are SGHTA and FQGNSA. V was shortened by 7 bases and J by 0 bases, with 13 bases between the two germline ends. The CDR3 spans 16 residues. In DNA, the CDR3 is TGTGCCAGCAACCAAGGGACTCACTCTGGGGCCAACGTCCTGACTTTC. Amino acid sequence: CASNQGTHSGANVLTF.

The chain combines TRBV5-1 with TRBJ2-2; unclear D gene. The ends were cut back, 0 bases at V and 3 bases at J, with 6 bases in the middle. Germline CDR1 and CDR2: SGHRS and YFSETQ. The CDR3 spans 14 residues. This CDR3 is CASSLGPDTGELFF. The CDR3 nucleotides read TGCGCCAGCAGCTTGGGGCCAGACACCGGGGAGCTGTTTTTT.

The CDR3 DNA reads as TGCGCCAGCAGCACCGCCGGGACTAGCACAGATACGCAGTATTTT. This codes for CASSTAGTSTDTQYF. This chain uses TRBV5-1 with TRBJ2-3, with D perhaps matching TRBD2 (6 bases). The germline V gene encodes CDR1 SGHRS and CDR2 YFSETQ. Trimming left V 4 bases short and J 0 bases short, with 12 bases between. This CDR3 has 15 residues.

The chain employs TRBV15 and TRBJ2-7; weak D call: TRBD2 (6 bases). Germline V CDR1 and CDR2: LNHNV, YYDKDF (reference sequence). V was cut by 0 bases and J by 3 bases, with 18 bases left in between. This CDR3 has 17 amino acids. CDR3 DNA sequence: TGTGCCACCAGCAGAGATAAGACCCTGGAGGGAAACTACGAGCAGTACTTC. Residues: CATSRDKTLEGNYEQYF.

This chain uses TRBV15 with TRBJ1-1; tentative D call: TRBD1 (5 bases). Germline CDR1 reads LNHNV; CDR2 reads YYDKDF (reference sequence). This CDR3 comprises 16 residues. Trimming shortened V by 3 bases and J by 0 bases, and 14 bases separated the two germline ends. CDR3 sequence reads: CATSSGRGTMNTEAFF. The DNA for the CDR3 is TGTGCCACCAGCAGTGGAAGGGGTACCATGAACACTGAAGCTTTCTTT.

The count of this clone is one. V usage is TRBV21-1 and J usage is TRBJ2-4; the D call of TRBD2 is as the table states it, not checked on the DNA. TRBV21-1 is marked as a pseudogene. This CDR3 comprises 15 residues. The CDR3: CARPHGEREGQGSYF. CDR3 sequence (DNA): TGTGCCAGACCTCACGGGGAGCGGGAGGGCCAAGGCTCGTACTTC.

Written as DNA, the CDR3 is TGTGCCAGCAGTTCGACAGTGGCCAAAAACATTCAGTACTTC. It specifies CASSSTVAKNIQYF. V is TRBV28 and J is TRBJ2-4, with a tentative D call TRBD1 (5 bases). V was cut by 4 bases and J by 1 base, with 8 bases left in between. CDR1 and CDR2 (germline): MDHEN, SYDVKM. The CDR3 has 14 residues.

CDR3 protein: CASSFQALNTEAFF. CDR3 sequence (DNA): TGTGCCAGCAGTTTTCAGGCGCTGAACACTGAAGCTTTCTTT. The V call is TRBV27, the J call TRBJ1-1; D gene uncertain. Germline CDR1 MNHEY, CDR2 SMNVEV (reference sequence). CDR3 size: 14 residues. The V end lost 3 bases, the J end lost 0 bases, and 8 bases lay between the germline ends.

This rearrangement joins TRBV18 to TRBJ2-5, with a weak D call TRBD2 (7 bases). The CDR3 extends over 13 amino acids. The ends were cut back, 3 bases at V and 5 bases at J, with 10 bases in the middle. Germline lookup yields CDR1 KGHSH and CDR2 LQKENI. The CDR3 loop reads CASSPGGLETQYF. CDR3 sequence (DNA): TGTGCCAGCTCACCGGGGGGGCTTGAGACCCAGTACTTC. The full variable domain, completed using reference TRBV18 and TRBJ2-5, is NAGVMQNPRHLVRRRGQEARLRCSPMKGHSHVYWYRQLPEEGLKFMVYLQKENIIDESGMPKERFSAEFPKEGPSILRIQQVVRGDSAAYFCASSPGGLETQYFGPGTRLLVL.

This chain connects TRBV27 to TRBJ1-1; no reliable D call. CDR1 and CDR2 (germline): MNHEY, SMNVEV (reference sequence). CDR3 length equals 15 residues. Trimming cost V 5 bases and J 5 bases, with 18 bases left between them. CDR3 sequence: CASSPPERGGTEAFF. The CDR3 region has the DNA TGTGCCAGCAGTCCCCCCGAGCGGGGAGGGACTGAAGCTTTCTTT.

This chain links TRBV28 with TRBJ2-1; a weak D match, TRBD2 (6 bases). This CDR3 is built from 16 residues. Looked up from germline, CDR1 is MDHEN and CDR2 is SYDVKM. Trimming pared 5 bases from V and 2 bases from J, leaving 16 bases between. The CDR3 loop is CASSTLLSGAYNEQFF. As DNA, the CDR3 is TGTGCCAGCAGTACCCTCCTTTCGGGGGCCTACAATGAGCAGTTCTTC.

The gene calls are TRBV6-5 and TRBJ2-7, with TRBD2 matching over 11 bases. CDR1 is MNHEY and CDR2 is SVGAGI in the germline V gene. J lost 6 bases, V lost 0 bases, and 7 bases had no gene match. The CDR3 sequence is 16 residues long. The CDR3 reads CASSYSLAGVTGEQYF. In nucleotides, the CDR3 is TGTGCCAGCAGTTACTCACTAGCGGGAGTTACAGGCGAGCAGTACTTC.

This clone was observed a few times. J is TRBJ2-1 and V is TRBV30, with D maybe TRBD2 (5 bases). Trimming pared 2 bases from V and 0 bases from J, leaving 8 bases between. This CDR3 comprises 14 residues. Germline V CDR1 and CDR2: GTSNPN, SVGIG (reference sequence). The CDR3 spells CAWSRGSSYNEQFF. CDR3 nucleotide sequence: TGTGCCTGGAGTCGTGGGAGCTCCTACAATGAGCAGTTCTTC.